The 22 T cell receptor beta chains below come from one sample, sequenced in a study of breast tumors, draining lymph nodes, adjacent tissues. Using its own MiXCR run on the multiplex PCR reads, TCRdb lists one record per CDR3 protein. This sample yields approximately 210,000 distinct CDR3 sequences, of which 30% to 35% are seen a single time; approximately 3.6% belongs to the top ten. Breast cancer patients provided tissue from their axillary draining lymph nodes. Sequenced material: axillary lymph node tissue. Source of these receptors: a female donor with breast cancer. Some clones in this sample may be carry-over from other donors' samples.

At least ten counts were recorded for this clonotype. This chain links TRBV7-6 with TRBJ2-2, with 11 positions matching TRBD2. Germline V gives CDR1 SGHVS, CDR2 FNYEAQ. Trimming cost V 2 bases and J 4 bases; bases outside gene matches: 6. The CDR3 spans 17 residues. As DNA, the CDR3 is TGTGCCAGCAGCTTAATAGCGGGAGGGCCTACCACCGGGGAGCTGTTTTTT. It yields the protein CASSLIAGGPTTGELFF.

Many counts were recorded for this clonotype. The V and J genes are TRBV15 and TRBJ2-2; TRBD2 might be the D (6 bases). V dropped 9 bases and J dropped 8 bases, with 16 bases sitting between them. This CDR3 has 13 amino acids. CDR1 is LNHNV, CDR2 YYDKDF, per germline (reference sequence). CDR3 bases: TGTGCCACACGGGGTGAGCGGGTTGGGGAGCTGTTTTTT. The encoded protein is CATRGERVGELFF.

This clonotype was counted at least ten times. The chain couples TRBV5-6 to TRBJ1-6; D is ambiguous. The V gene's germline CDR1 is SGHDT and CDR2 YYEEEE. The V end lost 3 bases, the J end lost 9 bases, and 16 bases lay between the germline ends. The CDR3 covers 15 residues. The CDR3, as DNA: TGTGCCAGCAGCTGGGGTCGGAACACTCGTTCACCCCTCCACTTT. It yields the protein CASSWGRNTRSPLHF.

V and J are TRBV2 and TRBJ2-3, with 14 nucleotides matching TRBD2. Looked up from germline, CDR1 is SNHLY and CDR2 is FYNNEI. V lost 9 bases to trimming and J lost 1 base; unmatched junction nucleotides: 0. The CDR3 is 14 amino acids. The CDR3: CARGLAGGTDTQYF. In nucleotides, the CDR3 is TGTGCCAGGGGACTAGCGGGGGGCACAGATACGCAGTATTTT.

For this clonotype: A read error may explain this, as a much larger clone is one base away. J is TRBJ1-2 and V is TRBV6-6; possibly TRBD1 for D (5 bases). Germline CDR1 and CDR2: MNHNY and SVGAGI (reference sequence). This CDR3 is 13 amino acids long. Written as DNA, the CDR3 is TGTGCCAGCAGTGAGGGACGGCTCTATGACTACACCTTC. Protein: CASSEGRLYDYTF.

This clonotype has a single count. This sequence joins TRBV20-1 and TRBJ2-1, with 11 bases matching TRBD2. Germline assignment: CDR1 DFQATT and CDR2 SNEGSKA (reference sequence). Trimming took 0 bases from V and 4 from J; bases not matched to a gene: 5. This CDR3 has 16 amino acids. CDR3 DNA sequence: TGCAGTGCTAGAGAGATAGCGGGAGGGCCTTACAATGAGCAGTTCTTC. This gives the protein CSAREIAGGPYNEQFF.

As for this clonotype: At one boundary the junction diverges from the germline segment, which might be a read error. The chain has TRBV7-2 and TRBJ1-2, with a tentative D call TRBD1 (5 bases). CDR3 size: 15 residues. Germline loops: CDR1 SGHTA, CDR2 FQGNSA. The CDR3 reads CASSLGGTGAWGYPF. The CDR3 DNA reads as TGTGCCAGCAGCTTAGGGGGGACGGGTGCTTGGGGCTACCCCTTC.

This chain connects TRBV4-2 to TRBJ2-1; 8 bases line up with TRBD2. Trimming at V came to 0 bases and at J to 15 bases, leaving 10 bases not matched to a gene. The CDR3 contains 14 residues. Germline CDR1 is LGHNA and CDR2 is YNFKEQ. CDR3 loop: CASSQEVGRERAFF. CDR3 DNA sequence: TGTGCCAGCAGCCAAGAAGTCGGGAGGGAGAGAGCGTTCTTC.

This clonotype was detected many times. This chain connects TRBV11-2 to TRBJ2-7; the D gene is possibly TRBD1 (8 bases). Germline-derived CDR1 and CDR2 are SGHAT and FQNNGV. CDR3 length: 15 residues. The V and J ends lost 3 bases and 5 bases respectively, with 17 bases between them. The DNA of the CDR3 is TGTGCCAGCAGCTTGGACCTAACAGGGGGGGACGAGCAGTACTTC. It codes for CASSLDLTGGDEQYF.

A word on this clonotype: A much larger clonotype is one base distant, so this may be a read error. The conserved final phenylalanine or tryptophan is absent from the CDR3, which likely points to a read error. The chain is built from TRBV4-3 and TRBJ2-1; 12 bases match TRBD2. Trimming took 1 base from V and 0 from J; bases not matched to a gene: 4. The length of the CDR3 is 18 residues. CDR1 is LGHNA, CDR2 YSLEER, per germline. The CDR3 here is CASSQGLAGVSSYNEQFL. CDR3 DNA: TGCGCCAGCAGCCAAGGACTAGCGGGGGTTAGCTCCTACAATGAGCAGTTCTTG.

This clonotype showed up many times. This rearrangement joins TRBV25-1 to TRBJ1-2, with a possible D match to TRBD1 (5 bases). The germline CDR1 and CDR2 sequences are MGHDK and SYGVNS. CDR3 size: 14 residues. The CDR3 coding sequence is TGTGCTAGAGACCCGACCGCCCTGGGGGGTGGCTACACCTTC. Translation gives CARDPTALGGGYTF.

The sample holds many counts of this clonotype. The rearrangement uses TRBV11-3 and TRBJ2-6; D is uncertain. CDR3 size: 17 residues. Trimming pared 0 bases from V and 0 bases from J, leaving 9 bases between. In germline, CDR1 is SGHNT, CDR2 YENEEA. The CDR3 DNA follows: TGTGCCAGCAGCTTAGAGTTGACCGGCTCTGGGGCCAACGTCCTGACTTTC. Translating it yields CASSLELTGSGANVLTF. Filled out from reference TRBV11-3 and TRBJ2-6, the complete variable domain reads EAGVVQSPRYKIIEKKQPVAFWCNPISGHNTLYWYLQNLGQGPELLIRYENEEAVDDSQLPKDRFSAERLKGVDSTLKIQPAELGDSAVYLCASSLELTGSGANVLTFGAGSRLTVL.

In this sample, this clonotype turned up many times. In DNA form, the CDR3 reads TGTGCCAGGACCGGGATTTTCTATGGCTACACCTTC. Protein sequence: CARTGIFYGYTF. V and J are TRBV2 and TRBJ1-2; no reliable D call. Germline V CDR1 and CDR2: SNHLY, FYNNEI. The CDR3 loop spans 12 amino acids. V shed 9 bases and J shed 4 bases, with 12 bases lying between them.

J is TRBJ2-7 and V is TRBV20-1, with 14 bases fitting TRBD2. CDR1 and CDR2 from the germline V gene are DFQATT and SNEGSKA (reference sequence). The CDR3 is 18 amino acids. V shed 3 bases and J 4 bases; nucleotides not matched to a gene: 14. The chain's CDR3 is CSARMSPGLAGVFYEQYF. For the CDR3, the DNA is TGCAGTGCTAGGATGTCTCCGGGACTAGCGGGAGTATTTTACGAGCAGTACTTC.

In its sample, this clonotype was seen many times. The V and J genes are TRBV20-1 and TRBJ2-6; 7 bases align to TRBD1. This CDR3 is 14 amino acids long. V lost 2 bases to trimming and J lost 2 bases; unmatched junction nucleotides: 0. CDR1 is DFQATT and CDR2 is SNEGSKA in the germline V gene (reference sequence). The CDR3 DNA is TGCAGTGCTAGACAGGGGGCTGGGGCCAACGTCCTGACTTTC. This codes for CSARQGAGANVLTF.

This clonotype occurred many times. The gene calls are TRBV12-3 or TRBV12-4 and TRBJ2-7; D is possibly TRBD1 (5 bases). V was clipped by 3 bases and J by 0 bases, with 12 bases between them. The CDR3 spans 15 residues. This CDR3 reads CASSFRGTSSYEQYF. Here the CDR3 DNA reads TGTGCCAGCAGTTTTAGGGGAACAAGCTCCTACGAGCAGTACTTC.

The sample holds a few counts of this clonotype. V usage is TRBV3-1 and J usage is TRBJ2-7; 7 nucleotides agree with TRBD1. The length of the CDR3 is 13 residues. With V trimmed by 3 bases and J by 9 bases, 8 bases remained unmatched. Per the germline V gene, CDR1 is LGHDT and CDR2 is YNNKEL (reference sequence). The CDR3 protein is CASSHLTGFGQYF. CDR3 nucleotide sequence: TGTGCCAGCAGCCATCTGACAGGGTTTGGGCAGTACTTC.

This clonotype was seen at least ten times. The chain has TRBV7-9 and TRBJ2-1; TRBD2 matches 9 bases. This CDR3 region has 15 residues. Germline CDR1 is SEHNR and CDR2 is FQNEAQ (reference sequence). J lost 5 bases, V lost 5 bases, and 7 bases had no gene match. CDR3 region: CASSRGTSFHNEQFF. The CDR3 DNA is TGTGCCAGCAGCAGGGGGACTAGCTTCCACAATGAGCAGTTCTTC.

In regard to this clonotype: A much bigger clone sits one base away, suggesting this may be a read error. The chain combines TRBV5-1 with TRBJ2-7; D possibly corresponds to TRBD1 (5 bases). In germline, CDR1 is SGHRS, CDR2 YFSETQ. Trimming shortened V by 5 bases and J by 3 bases, and 12 bases separated the two germline ends. The CDR3 is 13 amino acids. The CDR3 loop reads CASSDGAYYEQYF. In DNA, the CDR3 is TGCGCCAGCAGTGATGGGGCATACTACGAGCAGTACTTC.

Turning to this clonotype: Because the CDR3 is missing its conserved closing phenylalanine or tryptophan, this is likely a read error. The DNA is omitted, as the CDR3 cannot be located on it reliably, and the CDR3 follows TCRdb's listing. V gene TRBV4-1 combines with J gene TRBJ2-6; the D segment call TRBD2 is taken from the table without a DNA check. The CDR3 sequence runs 10 residues, both termini included. Germline V gene sequence: CDR1 MGHRA, CDR2 YSYEKL. The CDR3 is CASSQESGNT.

The rearrangement links TRBV2 to TRBJ1-1, with D possibly matching TRBD1 (5 bases). Trimming stripped 6 bases from V and 6 bases from J, with 14 bases between. The CDR3 is made up of 13 amino acids. Looked up from germline, CDR1 is SNHLY and CDR2 is FYNNEI. The CDR3 is CASRAGFLPEAFF. CDR3 DNA: TGTGCCAGCAGGGCAGGGTTCCTCCCTGAAGCTTTCTTT.

In its sample, this clonotype was seen many times. The chain joins TRBV19 to TRBJ1-5; D unclear. The CDR3 totals 14 residues. Trimming cost V 2 bases and J 5 bases, with 10 bases left between them. Germline V gives CDR1 LNHDA, CDR2 SQIVND (reference sequence). The CDR3 DNA sequence: TGTGCCAGTAGTATAACAGCTTTCTATCAGCCCCAGCATTTT. Protein sequence: CASSITAFYQPQHF.